Shown below are 23 T cell receptor beta chains from a single sample sequenced in a study of T cells in Graves' hyperthyroidism and ophthalmopathy. Amplified TCR beta CDR3 regions came from RNA transcripts. The TCR CDR3 first-round RT-PCR relied on the HTBI primer set. Using its own MiXCR run on the multiplex PCR reads, TCRdb lists one record per CDR3 protein. Of roughly 290,000 distinct CDR3 sequences in the sample, over 15% were seen once. Material for sequencing was blood. The receptor set was obtained from a woman aged 60-75 years with Graves' ophthalmopathy.

This clonotype was seen a single time. A much bigger clone sits one base away, suggesting this may be a read error. The chain links TRBV27 to TRBJ2-1; TRBD2 might be the D (6 bases). The J call is in doubt because the DNA end fits TRBJ2-7 better. The V gene's germline CDR1 is MNHEY and CDR2 SMNVEV (reference sequence). CDR3 length: 14 amino acids. The CDR3 reads CASSPPTDYNEQYF. The CDR3, as DNA: TGTGCCAGCAGCCCGCCCACGGACTACAATGAGCAGTACTTC.

This clonotype has a single count. J is TRBJ2-1 and V is TRBV7-2; D is ambiguous. V gave up 5 bases and J gave up 4 bases, with 12 bases separating them. In germline, CDR1 is SGHTA, CDR2 FQGNSA. The CDR3 is made up of 14 amino acids. This CDR3 reads CASSPNHRYNEQFF. DNA of the CDR3: TGTGCCAGCAGCCCCAACCACCGTTACAATGAGCAGTTCTTC.

This clonotype was found many times. CDR3: CASSTWDRGSTDTQYF. CDR3 coding DNA: TGTGCCAGCAGTACGTGGGACAGGGGGTCAACAGATACGCAGTATTTT. The chain employs TRBV28 and TRBJ2-3; 11 bases are shared with TRBD1. From germline, CDR1 is MDHEN and CDR2 SYDVKM. CDR3 length equals 16 residues. The junction had 7 bases not matched to a gene; V was cut back by 5 bases and J by 3 bases.

This clonotype appeared many times. The chain uses TRBV3-1 and TRBJ2-7; D gene ambiguous. This CDR3 region has 14 residues. CDR1 and CDR2 (germline): LGHDT, YNNKEL (reference sequence). V lost 0 bases to trimming and J lost 0 bases, with 6 bases between them. CDR3 in DNA: TGTGCCAGCAGCCAAGAGGTGAGCTCCTACGAGCAGTACTTC. Translated, it gives CASSQEVSSYEQYF.

In DNA, the CDR3 is TGTGCCACCAGTGATGCCAGGGACAGAGACAATGAGCAGTTCTTC. Its translation: CATSDARDRDNEQFF. The chain recombines TRBV24-1 with TRBJ2-1; 7 bases line up with TRBD1. The V segment lost 3 bases and the J segment 5 bases; nucleotides outside the gene matches: 6. This CDR3 has 15 residues. Looked up from germline, CDR1 is KGHDR and CDR2 is SFDVKD.

This clonotype was detected a few times. The genes are TRBV7-2 and TRBJ2-7; a weak D match, TRBD1 (6 bases). The germline V gene has CDR1 SGHTA and CDR2 FQGNSA. CDR3 length: 16 residues. V was clipped by 5 bases and J by 1 base, with 18 bases between them. The CDR3 reads CASSPDSRAGSYEQYF. The CDR3 coding sequence is TGTGCCAGCAGCCCGGACAGTCGAGCCGGATCCTACGAGCAGTACTTC.

This clonotype has just a few counts. This chain uses TRBV5-1 with TRBJ2-3, with TRBD2 matching 7 bases. CDR1 is SGHRS and CDR2 is YFSETQ in the germline V gene. The CDR3 covers 17 residues. J gave up 6 bases and V 0 bases, and 13 bases lay outside the gene matches. CDR3 in DNA: TGCGCCAGCAGCTTGGATTCGTCGGGCGGGAGTCGGGATACGCAGTATTTT. This translates into CASSLDSSGGSRDTQYF.

The chain links TRBV5-1 to TRBJ2-7; 8 positions match TRBD2. V lost 4 bases and J lost 0; bases outside the gene matches: 6. Looked up from germline, CDR1 is SGHRS and CDR2 is YFSETQ. The length of the CDR3 is 15 residues. The CDR3: CASSPGGGGSYEQYF. The CDR3 nucleotides read TGCGCCAGCAGCCCCGGGGGGGGGGGCTCCTACGAGCAGTACTTC.

This clonotype was seen many times. The chain employs TRBV6-2 or TRBV6-3 and TRBJ2-1; the match to TRBD2 covers 7 bases. The trim removed 3 bases at V and 3 bases at J, leaving 2 bases unmatched. In germline, CDR1 is MNHEY, CDR2 SVGEGT. The CDR3 runs to 14 residues. CDR3: CASSYGGGYNEQFF. The DNA for the CDR3 is TGTGCCAGCAGTTATGGCGGGGGCTACAATGAGCAGTTCTTC.

This sequence joins TRBV7-8 and TRBJ1-1; D unresolved. This CDR3 spans 13 amino acids. The germline CDR1 and CDR2 sequences are SGHVS and FQNEAQ. The V end was cut by 4 bases, the J end by 1 base, with 7 bases between. The CDR3 protein is CASSWEANTEAFF. CDR3 DNA sequence: TGTGCCAGCAGCTGGGAGGCGAACACTGAAGCTTTCTTT.

There are many counts of this clonotype. The chain carries TRBV5-5 and TRBJ1-5; D is possibly TRBD1 (5 bases). Trimming left V 5 bases short and J 0 bases short, with 15 bases between. The CDR3 covers 16 residues. Germline V gene data show CDR1 as SGHKS and CDR2 as YYEKEE (reference sequence). This chain's CDR3 is CASRPRAGLSNQPQHF. DNA of the CDR3: TGTGCCAGCAGACCGAGGGCAGGGCTTAGCAATCAGCCCCAGCATTTT.

Only a few counts were recorded for this clonotype. V usage is TRBV7-6 and J usage is TRBJ1-3; D unclear. The CDR3 totals 15 residues. CDR1 and CDR2 from the germline V gene are SGHVS and FNYEAQ. Trimming cost V 3 bases and J 0 bases, with 9 bases left between them. CDR3 amino acids: CASSFGPSSGNTIYF. The CDR3 coding sequence is TGTGCCAGCAGCTTCGGACCGAGCTCTGGAAACACCATATATTTT.

This clonotype has a count of ten or more. This chain links TRBV20-1 with TRBJ1-5, with 7 nucleotides matching TRBD1. CDR3 size: 14 residues. The ends lost 6 bases at V and 0 bases at J; junction bases unmatched: 5. The germline V gene has CDR1 DFQATT and CDR2 SNEGSKA (reference sequence). The CDR3 is CSALRQGSNQPQHF. CDR3 bases: TGCAGTGCATTGAGACAGGGTAGCAATCAGCCCCAGCATTTT.

This clonotype was seen a handful of times. This sequence joins TRBV27 and TRBJ1-6; D not certain. Germline V gene lookup returns CDR1 MNHEY and CDR2 SMNVEV (reference sequence). The CDR3 is made up of 13 amino acids. V lost 1 base and J 3 bases, leaving 1 base between the germline ends. The CDR3 DNA sequence: TGTGCCAGCAGTTTATACTATAATTCACCCCTCCACTTT. Translation: CASSLYYNSPLHF.

This sequence joins TRBV4-1 and TRBJ2-7, with D unclear. V shed 0 bases and J shed 2 bases, with 5 bases lying between them. This CDR3 region has 13 residues. From germline, CDR1 is MGHRA and CDR2 YSYEKL. DNA for the CDR3: TGCGCCAGCAGCCAAGAGGCCACCTACGAGCAGTACTTC. It yields the protein CASSQEATYEQYF.

The sample holds many counts of this clonotype. The chain carries TRBV3-1 and TRBJ1-4; the match to TRBD1 covers 9 bases. Looked up from germline, CDR1 is LGHDT and CDR2 is YNNKEL (reference sequence). The CDR3 extends over 15 amino acids. The V gene end was trimmed by 0 bases and the J gene end by 8 bases; junction bases not matched to a gene: 4. CDR3 protein: CASSQEIDRGEKLFF. CDR3 in DNA: TGTGCCAGCAGCCAAGAGATCGACAGGGGGGAAAAACTGTTTTTT.

V is TRBV29-1 and J is TRBJ1-1; D might be TRBD1 (6 bases). Between the trimmed V and J ends, which lost 7 bases and 4 bases, there was a span of 19 bases. The CDR3 has 14 amino acids. Per germline, CDR1 SQVTM and CDR2 ANQGSEA. DNA of the CDR3: TGCAGCGCTGGGGCGGGGGGCGCATTCACTGAAGCTTTCTTT. Translating it yields CSAGAGGAFTEAFF. The whole variable domain, remainder taken from reference TRBV29-1 and TRBJ1-1, is SAVISQKPSRDICQRGTSLTIQCQVDSQVTMMFWYRQQPGQSLTLIATANQGSEATYESGFVIDKFPISRPNLTFSTLTVSNMSPEDSSIYLCSAGAGGAFTEAFFGQGTRLTVV.

This clonotype was observed at least ten times. This sequence joins TRBV4-1 and TRBJ1-2; 9 bases fit TRBD1. Germline CDR1 reads MGHRA; CDR2 reads YSYEKL. The CDR3 has 16 residues. The trim removed 1 base at V and 1 base at J, leaving 4 bases unmatched. CDR3 protein: CASSQVPTGGNYGYTF. In DNA, the CDR3 is TGCGCCAGCAGCCAAGTTCCGACAGGGGGTAACTATGGCTACACCTTC.

Note on this clonotype: A much bigger clone sits one base away, suggesting this may be a read error. The chain uses TRBV29-1 and TRBJ1-1; D gene ambiguous. The V end lost 7 bases, the J end lost 5 bases, and 14 bases lay between the germline ends. The CDR3 sequence is 12 residues long. Germline CDR1 reads SQVTM; CDR2 reads ANQGSEA. DNA for the CDR3: TGCAGCGCCGAACAGAGTGGGACTGAAGCTTTCTTT. This translates into CSAEQSGTEAFF.

Points on this clonotype: This may be a read error, as it is one base from a much larger clone. The V call is TRBV27, the J call TRBJ1-1, with a weak D call TRBD1 (6 bases). V was trimmed by 5 bases and J by 3 bases, leaving 16 bases between them. Per germline, CDR1 MNHEY and CDR2 SMNVEV (reference sequence). The CDR3 covers 15 residues. The CDR3: CASSLNRVRDTEAFF. In DNA form, the CDR3 reads TGTGCCAGCAGTCTGAACAGGGTGAGAGACACTGAAGCTTTCTTT.

This clonotype showed up many times. This chain uses TRBV9 with TRBJ2-7; possibly TRBD2 for D (6 bases). Trimming cost V 0 bases and J 7 bases, with 17 bases left between them. The CDR3 is made up of 15 amino acids. Germline CDR1 SGDLS, CDR2 YYNGEE. The CDR3 DNA is TGTGCCAGCAGCGTAGAGCCAGGGACCGCGGGAGAGCAGTACTTC. Translated, it gives CASSVEPGTAGEQYF. Together with reference TRBV9 and TRBJ2-7, the CDR3 gives the full variable domain: DSGVTQTPKHLITATGQRVTLRCSPRSGDLSVYWYQQSLDQGLQFLIQYYNGEERAKGNILERFSAQQFPDLHSELNLSSLELGDSALYFCASSVEPGTAGEQYFGPGTRLTVT.

This clonotype was seen many times. The chain uses TRBV3-1 and TRBJ1-1, with 7 bases matching TRBD1. CDR3 length: 14 residues. The germline CDR1 and CDR2 sequences are LGHDT and YNNKEL (reference sequence). V lost 4 bases, J lost 5 bases, and 7 bases stayed unmatched. CDR3: CASSRQGVRTEAFF. CDR3 DNA: TGTGCCAGCAGCCGTCAGGGGGTTCGGACTGAAGCTTTCTTT.

To note about this clonotype: Given a much more abundant clone one base away, this may be a read error. The rearrangement joins TRBV7-9 to TRBJ1-4, with 7 bases identical to TRBD1. The J segment lost 8 bases and the V segment lost 6 bases, leaving 3 bases of the junction unmatched. In germline, CDR1 is SEHNR, CDR2 FQNEAQ (reference sequence). The CDR3 is 12 residues long. The CDR3 DNA sequence: TGTGCCAGCAGAACAGGGGTAGAAAAACTGTTTTTT. Encoded protein: CASRTGVEKLFF. The full variable domain, rest sourced from reference TRBV7-9 and TRBJ1-4, is DTGVSQNPRHKITKRGQNVTFRCDPISEHNRLYWYRQTLGQGPEFLTYFQNEAQLEKSRLLSDRFSAERPKGSFSTLEIQRTEQGDSAMYLCASRTGVEKLFFGSGTQLSVL.